These T cell receptor beta chains were read from a single sample in a study of CD8 T cells in ankylosing spondylitis. TCRdb ran MiXCR on the 5' RACE reads and lists one entry per CDR3 protein. This table holds about 360,000 distinct CDR3 sequences, approximately 22% found once. The specimen sequenced was blood, either unsorted or a sorted T cell fraction (not recorded which). These receptors were obtained from a male donor with ankylosing spondylitis or in good health (not recorded which). CDR3s include the opening cysteine and the closing phenylalanine or tryptophan. D genes are given only for firm matches. Clone size, where shown, is once, few, many, or a class for clones that have expanded.

V	size	D	J	CDR3
TRBV12-3/TRBV12-4	.	TRBD1	TRBJ1-1	CATGQGAAEAFF
TRBV4-2	.	.	TRBJ2-1	CASSQVPTGEQFF
TRBV27	few	TRBD2	TRBJ2-1	CASSLTLSGGARNEQFF
TRBV5-1	.	TRBD1	TRBJ2-6	CASSLGGMDRVFAGANVLTF
TRBV11-2	few	.	TRBJ2-7	CASSSVTAAEQYF
TRBV29-1	few	TRBD1	TRBJ1-1	CSVQRATGINTEAFF
TRBV20-1	.	.	TRBJ2-3	CSASEDGFTDTQYF
TRBV12-3/TRBV12-4	few	.	TRBJ2-3	CASRSRGMSADTQYF
TRBV29-1	.	.	TRBJ2-2	CSGLVAPGELFF
TRBV4-1	.	.	TRBJ2-2	CASSLLPGDTGELFF
TRBV28	.	.	TRBJ2-1	CASETTAADTRYNEQFF
TRBV5-1	.	TRBD1	TRBJ2-7	CASSRYEGAPYEQYF
TRBV20-1	.	.	TRBJ2-7	CSARRPVYEQYF
TRBV29-1	.	.	TRBJ2-1	CSVEGDSNEQFF
TRBV27	.	TRBD2	TRBJ2-2	CASSLSGGGNTGELFF
TRBV20-1	few	.	TRBJ1-5	CSAGDGSNQPQHF
TRBV9	.	TRBD1	TRBJ2-3	CASSGSGTGLSTQYF
TRBV29-1	many	TRBD1	TRBJ2-7	CSAQQGFYEQYF
TRBV6-5	few	.	TRBJ1-5	CASSTDGSNQPQHF
TRBV12-3/TRBV12-4	many	TRBD1	TRBJ2-7	CASRGTGSYEQYF